The 5 T cell receptor beta chains listed next were all sequenced from one sample in a study of vaccination and CD4 T cells after COVID-19. An Oncomine TCR Beta short-read assay was used to sequence the DNA from cultured CD4+ T cells. Genomic DNA was isolated from cultured CD4+ T cells. TCRdb analysed the PCR reads with MiXCR anew, one entry per CDR3 protein. The sample contains some 10,000 distinct CDR3 sequences, around two fifths of which appear only once. Treatment indicated: roughly 11-day PBMC culture with coronavirus spike peptide pools or control peptides (ViraFEST assay). During the years 2011-2018, before the COVID-19 pandemic, the unexposed donor's CD4+ T cells were collected. The antigens of these receptors remain unknown. The sample consisted of CD4+ T cells from blood, cultured in vitro. These TCRs come from a human donor in good health.

The chain uses TRBV11-2 and TRBJ1-1; D remains ambiguous. This CDR3 contains 13 residues. In germline, CDR1 is SGHAT, CDR2 FQNNGV. V gave up 4 bases and J gave up 2 bases, with 8 bases separating them. The CDR3 protein is CASSSQLNTEAFF. The DNA for the CDR3 is TGTGCCAGCAGCTCACAACTTAACACTGAAGCTTTCTTT. The full variable domain, rest sourced from reference TRBV11-2 and TRBJ1-1, is EAGVAQSPRYKIIEKRQSVAFWCNPISGHATLYWYQQILGQGPKLLIQFQNNGVVDDSQLPKDRFSAERLKGVDSTLKIQPAKLEDSAVYLCASSSQLNTEAFFGQGTRLTVV.

J is TRBJ2-3 and V is TRBV20-1, with 11 bases matching TRBD2. The V gene's germline CDR1 is DFQATT and CDR2 SNEGSKA (reference sequence). Trimming at V came to 5 bases and at J to 4 bases, leaving 5 bases not matched to a gene. This CDR3 is 14 amino acids long. In DNA, the CDR3 is TGCAGTGCTTGGACTAGCGGGCGGTCAGATACGCAGTATTTT. Encoded protein: CSAWTSGRSDTQYF.

The sample holds a few counts of this clonotype. This chain links TRBV7-3 with TRBJ1-2, with a possible D match to TRBD1 (5 bases). The germline CDR1 and CDR2 sequences are SGHTA and FQGTGA. The CDR3 covers 17 residues. Trimming took 6 bases from V and 6 from J, leaving 26 bases between them. In DNA, the CDR3 is TGTGCCAGCAGTCCGGGGGGGTCAGCTACATTAAGGGATGGCTACACCTTC. Translated, it gives CASSPGGSATLRDGYTF.

This clonotype has only a few counts. This rearrangement joins TRBV30 to TRBJ1-1; 9 bases line up with TRBD1. The CDR3 is 12 residues long. Losses at the gene ends were 2 bases for V and 12 bases for J; bases not matched to a gene: 7. In germline, CDR1 is GTSNPN, CDR2 SVGIG (reference sequence). The DNA for the CDR3 is TGTGCCTGGAGTACCCGGGACAGGGCACCTTTCTTT. It is translated as CAWSTRDRAPFF. The entire variable domain, with the rest obtained from reference TRBV30 and TRBJ1-1, is as follows: SQTIHQWPATLVQPVGSPLSLECTVEGTSNPNLYWYRQAAGRGLQLLFYSVGIGQISSEVPQNLSASRPQDRQFILSSKKLLLSDSGFYLCAWSTRDRAPFFGQGTRLTVV.

The chain has TRBV6-1 and TRBJ2-3; D is undetermined. Germline V gene lookup returns CDR1 MNHNS and CDR2 SASEGT. The CDR3 has 15 residues. Trimming removed 9 bases at V and 2 bases at J, with 18 bases between. The CDR3 DNA reads as TGTGCCAGTTCACCCCTCCCCACTCTCACAGATACGCAGTATTTT. This translates into CASSPLPTLTDTQYF.